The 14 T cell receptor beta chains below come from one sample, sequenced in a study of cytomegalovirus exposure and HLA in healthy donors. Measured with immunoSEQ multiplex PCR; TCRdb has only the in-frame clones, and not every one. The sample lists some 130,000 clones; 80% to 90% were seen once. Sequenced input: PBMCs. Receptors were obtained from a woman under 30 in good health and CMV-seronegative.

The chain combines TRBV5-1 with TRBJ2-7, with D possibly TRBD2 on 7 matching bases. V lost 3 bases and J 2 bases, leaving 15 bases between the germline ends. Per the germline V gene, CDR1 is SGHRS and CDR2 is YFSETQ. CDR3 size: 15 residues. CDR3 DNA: TGCGCCAGCAGCTCTGCCGGGCGGGGGCCCTACGAGCAGTACTTC. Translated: CASSSAGRGPYEQYF.

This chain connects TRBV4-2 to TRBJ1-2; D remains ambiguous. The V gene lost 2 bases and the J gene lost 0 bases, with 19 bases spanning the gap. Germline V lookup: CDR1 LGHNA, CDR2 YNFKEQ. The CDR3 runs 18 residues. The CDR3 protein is CASSQIGLGDDSNYGYTF. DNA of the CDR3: TGTGCCAGCAGCCAAATCGGACTAGGCGACGACTCTAACTATGGCTACACCTTC.

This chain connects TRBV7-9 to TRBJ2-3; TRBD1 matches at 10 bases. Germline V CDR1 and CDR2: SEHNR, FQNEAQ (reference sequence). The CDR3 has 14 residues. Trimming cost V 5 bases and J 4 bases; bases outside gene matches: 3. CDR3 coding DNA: TGTGCCAGCAGCCCGACAGGGGGCGCAGATACGCAGTATTTT. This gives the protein CASSPTGGADTQYF.

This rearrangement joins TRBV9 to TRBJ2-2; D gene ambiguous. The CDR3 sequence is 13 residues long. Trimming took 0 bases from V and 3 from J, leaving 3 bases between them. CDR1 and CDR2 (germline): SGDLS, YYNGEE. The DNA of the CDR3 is TGTGCCAGCAGCGTAGTAGACACCGGGGAGCTGTTTTTT. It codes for CASSVVDTGELFF.

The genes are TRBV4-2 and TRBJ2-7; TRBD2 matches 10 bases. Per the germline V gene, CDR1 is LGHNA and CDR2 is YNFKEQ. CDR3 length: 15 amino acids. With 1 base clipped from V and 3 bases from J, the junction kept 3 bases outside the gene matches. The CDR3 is CASSQAASGGYEQYF. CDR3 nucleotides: TGTGCCAGCAGCCAAGCTGCTAGCGGGGGCTACGAGCAGTACTTC.

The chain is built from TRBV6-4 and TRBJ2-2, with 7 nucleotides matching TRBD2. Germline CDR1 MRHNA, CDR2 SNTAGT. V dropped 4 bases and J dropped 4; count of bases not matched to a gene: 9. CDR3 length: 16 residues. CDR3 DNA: TGTGCCAGCAGTGTAGCCGGGACTACCATCACCGGGGAGCTGTTTTTT. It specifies CASSVAGTTITGELFF.

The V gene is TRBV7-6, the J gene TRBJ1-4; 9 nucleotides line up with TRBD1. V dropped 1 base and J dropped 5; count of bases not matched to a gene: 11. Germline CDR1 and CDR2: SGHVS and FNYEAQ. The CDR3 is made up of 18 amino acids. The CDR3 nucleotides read TGTGCCAGCAGCTTAGGAGAAAGGAGGACAGGGGCAAATGAAAAACTGTTTTTT. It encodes CASSLGERRTGANEKLFF.

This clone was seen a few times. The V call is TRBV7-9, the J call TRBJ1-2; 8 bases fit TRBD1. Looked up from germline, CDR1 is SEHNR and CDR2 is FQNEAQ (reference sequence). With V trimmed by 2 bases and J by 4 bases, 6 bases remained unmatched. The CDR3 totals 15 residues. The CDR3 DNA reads TGTGCCAGCAGCTTATCGACAGGGGTGCTCTATGGCTACACCTTC. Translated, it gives CASSLSTGVLYGYTF.

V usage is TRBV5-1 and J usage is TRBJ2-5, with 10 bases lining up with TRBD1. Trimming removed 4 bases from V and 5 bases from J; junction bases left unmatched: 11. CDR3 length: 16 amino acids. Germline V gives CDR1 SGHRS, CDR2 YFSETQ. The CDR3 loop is CASSESGTGVWETQYF. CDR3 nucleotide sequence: TGCGCCAGCAGCGAGAGTGGGACAGGGGTGTGGGAGACCCAGTACTTC. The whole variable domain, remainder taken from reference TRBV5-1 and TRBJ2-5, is KAGVTQTPRYLIKTRGQQVTLSCSPISGHRSVSWYQQTPGQGLQFLFEYFSETQRNKGNFPGRFSGRQFSNSRSEMNVSTLELGDSALYLCASSESGTGVWETQYFGPGTRLLVL.

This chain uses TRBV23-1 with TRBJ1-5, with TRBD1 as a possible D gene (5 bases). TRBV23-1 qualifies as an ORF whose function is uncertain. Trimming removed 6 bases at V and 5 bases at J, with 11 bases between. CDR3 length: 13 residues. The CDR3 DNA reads TGCGCCAGCAGAACGACAGCTCATCAGCCCCAGCATTTT. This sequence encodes CASRTTAHQPQHF.

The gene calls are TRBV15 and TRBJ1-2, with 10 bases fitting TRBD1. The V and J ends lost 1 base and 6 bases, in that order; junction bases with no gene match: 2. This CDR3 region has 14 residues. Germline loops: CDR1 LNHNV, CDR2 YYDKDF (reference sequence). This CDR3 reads CATSRGQGADGYTF. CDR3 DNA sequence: TGTGCCACCAGCAGAGGACAGGGGGCCGATGGCTACACCTTC.

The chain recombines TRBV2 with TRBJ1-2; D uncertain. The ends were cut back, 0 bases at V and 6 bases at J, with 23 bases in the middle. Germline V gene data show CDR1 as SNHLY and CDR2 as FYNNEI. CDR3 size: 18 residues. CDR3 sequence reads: CASSEALRSRSNSHGYTF. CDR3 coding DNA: TGTGCCAGCAGTGAAGCGCTTCGATCGAGATCCAATTCGCATGGCTACACCTTC.

CDR3 amino acids: CSVEVWGGPGNEQFF. In nucleotides, the CDR3 is TGCAGCGTTGAAGTGTGGGGGGGACCAGGCAATGAGCAGTTCTTC. V gene TRBV29-1 combines with J gene TRBJ2-1; TRBD2 agrees at 7 bases. V lost 1 base, J lost 6 bases, and 9 bases stayed unmatched. The CDR3 loop spans 15 amino acids. Germline V CDR1 and CDR2: SQVTM, ANQGSEA.

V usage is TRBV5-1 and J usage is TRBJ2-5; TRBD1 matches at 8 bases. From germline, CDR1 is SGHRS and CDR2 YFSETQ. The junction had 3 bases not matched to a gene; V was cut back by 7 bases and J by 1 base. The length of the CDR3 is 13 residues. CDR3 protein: CASLGQGQETQYF. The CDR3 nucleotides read TGCGCCAGCTTAGGACAGGGCCAAGAGACCCAGTACTTC.